This entry describes one T cell receptor beta chain. The antigen remains undetermined. Trimming left V 0 bases short and J 7 bases short, with 10 bases between. The CDR3 loop spans 13 amino acids. CDR1 is SGHRS, CDR2 YFSETQ, per germline. Patients underwent thyroid surgery, and none had received any treatment before it. In the original workflow: Building a distant-metastasis classifier for papillary thyroid cancer drew on CDR3 differences across clinicopathological groups. TCRdb redid the clone calls on the PCR reads using MiXCR. The V and J calls were determined by TCRdb, not by the authors. Here the sample spans some 60,000 clones, almost 30% being singletons. These data come from a study of metastatic and nonmetastatic thyroid tumors. About the research overall: Across peripheral blood and tumor or nodule tissue samples taken from malignant and benign thyroid patients, the repertoires were compared with one another.

Overall study results and limits: TCR beta diversity was reportedly significantly higher in malignant thyroid tumors than benign nodules, in blood and tumor.

This chain uses TRBV5-1 with TRBJ1-2; D call uncertain. The clonotype comes from a female donor with papillary thyroid cancer or a benign thyroid nodule (not recorded which). Some clones in this sample may be carry-over from other donors' samples. Specimen: blood. The CDR3 spells CASSLEGSLGYTF. The CDR3 DNA reads as TGCGCCAGCAGCTTGGAAGGGTCCCTTGGCTACACCTTC.